The entry below describes one T cell receptor (beta chain). Its cognate antigen is unknown. Libraries were prepared by immunoSEQ multiplex PCR; TCRdb keeps only in-frame clonotypes and omits some of them. The data show some 30,000 clones, around 80% seen once. This record belongs to a study of T cell clonotyping in hematopoietic cell transplantation. Turning to the study itself: Cytoreduction preceded collection of pretransplant recipient samples.

Time point specified: recipient sample about 28 days before transplant, after cytoreduction. Recipients were bled about 28 days pretransplant and at posttransplant days 30, 100, 180. CDR1 and CDR2 from the germline V gene are SGHDN and FVKESK. The CDR3 length is 17 residues. The ends lost 4 bases at V and 10 bases at J; junction bases unmatched: 12. General study results and limits: At the given depth, recipient repertoires were over 97% de novo clonotypes.

This specimen was peripheral blood mononuclear cells, taken before stem cell transplant. The V call is TRBV14, the J call TRBJ2-1, with 14 bases lining up with TRBD2. This TCR derives from a woman aged 25-40 years with chronic myeloid leukemia. Some clones in this sample may be carry-over from other donors' samples. The CDR3 bases are TGTGCCAGCAGCCCCAATTACGGACTAGCGGGGGGCGGGGAGCAGTTCTTC. Translation gives CASSPNYGLAGGGEQFF.